This TCR beta chain was observed in a study of blood T cells in healthy people across ages. For the second PCR, which ran for 7 to 11 cycles, a sample-barcoded 5' primer and a J-beta primer mix were used. TCRdb recomputed calls from the 5' RACE reads with MiXCR, one row per CDR3 protein. The data show about 560,000 distinct CDR3 sequences, 25% to 35% seen once. Deletions cut 7 bases from V and 1 base from J, with 21 bases between. This CDR3 is 16 amino acids long. The germline CDR1 and CDR2 sequences are SQVTM and ANQGSEA. In addition, the sample was reused for a study of T cells of mothers and their children. Per that paper: A few healthy Caucasian mothers and their six children were the donors.

This TCR derives from a boy between 2 and 10 years old in good health. V usage is TRBV29-1 and J usage is TRBJ2-3, with D maybe TRBD1 (6 bases). The sample comprised blood. CDR3 nucleotides: TGCAGCGGAGACACAGGGAGTGGGGCCCGCACAGATACGCAGTATTTT. This codes for CSGDTGSGARTDTQYF.